These 21 T cell receptor beta chains were sequenced from one sample in a study of Graves' ophthalmopathy and Graves' hyperthyroidism. Amplifying from RNA transcripts, the study obtained TCR beta CDR3 regions. An opening RT-PCR round employed HTBI primers and preceded a second-round multiplex PCR. In TCRdb, the multiplex PCR reads were re-called with MiXCR into one record per CDR3 protein. The repertoire holds 300,000 to 450,000 distinct CDR3 sequences, with about a sixth as singletons. What was sequenced was peripheral blood. The receptors shown here come from an adult woman with stable Graves' hyperthyroidism.

This clonotype was seen at least ten times. The chain recombines TRBV20-1 with TRBJ2-5, with D possibly being TRBD1 or TRBD2 (5 bases each). The CDR3 runs to 12 residues. V lost 6 bases and J lost 5, with 13 bases in between. Germline CDR1 DFQATT, CDR2 SNEGSKA (reference sequence). CDR3 residues: CSAPIWGETQYF. The DNA of the CDR3 is TGCAGTGCCCCAATATGGGGGGAGACCCAGTACTTC.

This clonotype was observed many times. The chain is built from TRBV13 and TRBJ1-6, with 8 bases that match TRBD1. The CDR3 covers 14 residues. Germline trimming cut 8 bases from V and 8 bases from J; bases unmatched to any gene: 8. Germline CDR1 PRHDT, CDR2 FYEKMQ (reference sequence). The DNA of the CDR3 is TGTGCCAGCCGAGGACAGGGAAGACATTCACCCCTCCACTTT. Translated, it gives CASRGQGRHSPLHF.

The chain is built from TRBV6-5 and TRBJ2-5, with 7 bases matching TRBD2. Germline V gene data show CDR1 as MNHEY and CDR2 as SVGAGI. The V and J ends lost 6 bases and 2 bases, in that order; junction bases with no gene match: 3. The CDR3 contains 13 residues. The CDR3 DNA is TGTGCCAGCAGGGTGGGGGGGCAAGAGACCCAGTACTTC. Translation: CASRVGGQETQYF.

The CDR3 spells CASSLLLGSETQYF. CDR3 DNA: TGTGCCAGCAGTTTATTATTGGGGTCGGAGACCCAGTACTTC. The gene calls are TRBV28 and TRBJ2-5; no definite D call. The length of the CDR3 is 14 residues. The V gene's germline CDR1 is MDHEN and CDR2 SYDVKM. Trimming left V 1 base short and J 5 bases short, with 11 bases between.

This clonotype was detected ten times or more. This chain uses TRBV12-3 or TRBV12-4 with TRBJ2-7; D ambiguous. The CDR3 loop spans 11 amino acids. Trimming pared 6 bases from V and 6 bases from J, leaving 9 bases between. The CDR3 DNA sequence: TGTGCCAGCAGGGGTTCAGGCGAGCAGTACTTC. Residues: CASRGSGEQYF.

The sample holds many counts of this clonotype. CDR3 region: CASSGVLGLAGVETQYF. CDR3 DNA sequence: TGTGCCAGCAGTGGAGTCTTGGGACTAGCGGGAGTCGAGACCCAGTACTTC. The genes are TRBV28 and TRBJ2-5; 14 nucleotides align to TRBD2. Unmatched junction bases numbered 10, after V lost 5 bases and J lost 5 bases. In germline, CDR1 is MDHEN, CDR2 SYDVKM. The CDR3 extends over 17 amino acids.

This clonotype has ten or more counts. This sequence joins TRBV27 and TRBJ2-7; 11 bases line up with TRBD2. V trimming: 5 bases; J trimming: 2 bases; junction bases outside the gene matches: 8. The CDR3 is made up of 16 amino acids. From germline, CDR1 is MNHEY and CDR2 SMNVEV (reference sequence). In DNA, the CDR3 is TGTGCCAGCAGTAACTTGGGACTAGCGGTAACCTACGAGCAGTACTTC. Protein sequence: CASSNLGLAVTYEQYF.

Of note for this clonotype: A much bigger clone sits one base away, suggesting this may be a read error. The CDR3 DNA reads as TGCAGTGCGAGGACAGATGACACCGGGGAGCTGTTTTTT. This translates into CSARTDDTGELFF. The chain combines TRBV20-1 with TRBJ2-2; D might be TRBD1 (6 bases). Germline V CDR1 and CDR2: DFQATT, SNEGSKA (reference sequence). This CDR3 comprises 13 residues. Trimming took off 6 bases at V and 3 bases at J, with 11 bases between the two ends.

The CDR3 coding sequence is TGTGCCAGCAGTGGCAACTCCCACGGGGAGCTGTTTTTT. Protein sequence: CASSGNSHGELFF. V gene TRBV6-2 or TRBV6-3 combines with J gene TRBJ2-2, with D unclear. Germline V gene lookup returns CDR1 MNHEY and CDR2 SVGEGT. CDR3 length: 13 amino acids. The V and J ends lost 5 bases and 7 bases respectively, with 11 bases between them.

This clonotype was seen many times. The rearrangement uses TRBV20-1 and TRBJ2-5, with D unclear. Trimming removed 3 bases at V and 0 bases at J, with 11 bases between. CDR1 is DFQATT, CDR2 SNEGSKA, per germline (reference sequence). CDR3 length equals 14 residues. The CDR3 nucleotides are TGCAGTGCTAGCGTGCGGCGAAACCAAGAGACCCAGTACTTC. Protein sequence: CSASVRRNQETQYF.

This clonotype has ten or more counts. The chain employs TRBV28 and TRBJ1-5; 9 nucleotides agree with TRBD1. This CDR3 is built from 14 residues. Looked up from germline, CDR1 is MDHEN and CDR2 is SYDVKM. The junction had 5 bases not matched to a gene; V was cut back by 5 bases and J by 6 bases. CDR3 nucleotide sequence: TGTGCCAGCAGTCCTACAGGGGGCGGTCAGCCCCAGCATTTT. Translated: CASSPTGGGQPQHF. The entire variable domain, with the rest obtained from reference TRBV28 and TRBJ1-5, is as follows: DVKVTQSSRYLVKRTGEKVFLECVQDMDHENMFWYRQDPGLGLRLIYFSYDVKMKEKGDIPEGYSVSREKKERFSLILESASTNQTSMYLCASSPTGGGQPQHFGDGTRLSIL.

The table lists this clonotype with many counts. V is TRBV29-1 and J is TRBJ2-7; D gene ambiguous. Between the trimmed V and J ends, which lost 0 bases and 6 bases, there was a span of 9 bases. Germline V CDR1 and CDR2: SQVTM, ANQGSEA. This CDR3 spans 12 amino acids. The CDR3 DNA is TGCAGCGTTGAAGAGAAGGGTCGCGAGCAGTACTTC. It translates to CSVEEKGREQYF.

This clonotype was observed at least ten times. The chain couples TRBV20-1 to TRBJ2-4; D is uncertain. CDR1 is DFQATT, CDR2 SNEGSKA, per germline (reference sequence). Trimming took off 5 bases at V and 8 bases at J, with 7 bases between the two ends. CDR3 length: 10 residues. The CDR3 DNA is TGCAGTGCTGAGATGGACATTCAGTACTTC. Amino acids: CSAEMDIQYF.

This clonotype has at least ten counts. The chain couples TRBV19 to TRBJ2-6; no definite D call. CDR3 length: 13 amino acids. Trimming took off 9 bases at V and 4 bases at J, with 10 bases between the two ends. CDR1 LNHDA and CDR2 SQIVND come from the germline V gene (reference sequence). CDR3 sequence (DNA): TGTGCCAGCCGTAACACCGGGGCCAACGTCCTGACTTTC. Protein: CASRNTGANVLTF.

In its sample, this clonotype was seen many times. V and J are TRBV19 and TRBJ1-2; D is unclear. Germline V lookup: CDR1 LNHDA, CDR2 SQIVND (reference sequence). V lost 4 bases and J lost 8, with 17 bases in between. The CDR3 spans 14 residues. The chain's CDR3 is CASSTHNPTRGYTF. For the CDR3, the DNA is TGTGCCAGTAGTACCCACAATCCCACGAGGGGCTACACCTTC. Full variable domain (missing parts from reference TRBV19 and TRBJ1-2): DGGITQSPKYLFRKEGQNVTLSCEQNLNHDAMYWYRQDPGQGLRLIYYSQIVNDFQKGDIAEGYSVSREKKESFPLTVTSAQKNPTAFYLCASSTHNPTRGYTFGSGTRLTVV.

This clonotype has ten or more counts. This sequence joins TRBV7-2 and TRBJ1-5; D gene uncertain. The CDR3 is made up of 14 amino acids. Germline CDR1 reads SGHTA; CDR2 reads FQGNSA. Trimming took off 1 base at V and 3 bases at J, with 7 bases between the two ends. In DNA form, the CDR3 reads TGTGCCAGCAGCTTAGGCGGGAACAATCAGCCCCAGCATTTT. Translated: CASSLGGNNQPQHF.

This clonotype was counted many times. In DNA form, the CDR3 reads TGTGCCAGCAGTTTATGGCGGGCCGGGGAGCTGTTTTTT. Its translation: CASSLWRAGELFF. The chain carries TRBV12-3 or TRBV12-4 and TRBJ2-2; maybe TRBD2 (5 bases). The CDR3 consists of 13 residues. V was pared by 2 bases and J by 6 bases, with 7 bases between.

A word on this clonotype: This may be a read error: a much more frequent sequence differs by one nucleotide. The chain combines TRBV3-1 with TRBJ2-7, with 10 bases that match TRBD2. The CDR3 length is 14 residues. CDR1 is LGHDT and CDR2 is YNNKEL in the germline V gene (reference sequence). The V and J ends lost 6 bases and 1 base, in that order; junction bases with no gene match: 3. The CDR3 loop is CASRPGLASYEQYF. The CDR3 coding sequence is TGTGCCAGCAGACCGGGACTAGCGTCCTACGAGCAGTACTTC.

This clonotype was counted a few times. The chain links TRBV4-1 to TRBJ1-5; the D is unclear. V was trimmed by 0 bases and J by 5 bases, leaving 17 bases between them. Germline V gives CDR1 MGHRA, CDR2 YSYEKL. The CDR3 spans 17 residues. CDR3 coding DNA: TGCGCCAGCAGCCAAGATCAATCGGGCAGGAAGGATCAGCCCCAGCATTTT. Residues: CASSQDQSGRKDQPQHF.

Remarks on this clonotype: Sequence at one end of the junction differs from germline and may be a read error. The chain couples TRBV24-1 to TRBJ2-5; the D is unclear. The CDR3 runs 14 residues. Germline CDR1 and CDR2: KGHDR and SFDVKD. Written as DNA, the CDR3 is TGTGCCACCAGTGATCCAGGCAGAGAAGAGACCAAGTACTTC. Protein sequence: CATSDPGREETKYF.

This clonotype has at least ten counts. The V call is TRBV28, the J call TRBJ1-2; D is perhaps TRBD1 (5 bases). CDR1 and CDR2 (germline): MDHEN, SYDVKM. The length of the CDR3 is 14 residues. Trimming removed 4 bases at V and 2 bases at J, with 11 bases between. Written as DNA, the CDR3 is TGTGCCAGCAGTTCCCAGGGTTGGAACTATGGCTACACCTTC. This codes for CASSSQGWNYGYTF.